What follows are 23 T cell receptor beta chains derived from one specimen sequenced in a study of cytomegalovirus exposure and HLA in healthy donors. Researchers ran the PCR with 60 Vbeta and 13 Jbeta primers. Produced via immunoSEQ multiplex PCR; TCRdb's table is partial and in-frame only. The ten top clones account for approximately 14%, within a sample of around 77,000 clones. The source material was PBMCs. The source is a man aged 45 to 65 in good health and CMV-seropositive.

The CDR3 loop is CASSIWDRGNEQYF. The CDR3 nucleotides read TGTGCCAGCAGCATCTGGGACAGAGGTAACGAGCAGTACTTC. The chain carries TRBV7-6 and TRBJ2-7; 7 bases match TRBD1. Germline CDR1 is SGHVS and CDR2 is FNYEAQ. With 5 bases clipped from V and 5 bases from J, the junction kept 9 bases outside the gene matches. There are 14 residues in the CDR3.

J is TRBJ1-3 and V is TRBV19, with 7 nucleotides matching TRBD1. Germline CDR1 LNHDA, CDR2 SQIVND (reference sequence). The CDR3 loop spans 16 amino acids. The V gene end was trimmed by 3 bases and the J gene end by 0 bases; junction bases not matched to a gene: 5. CDR3 nucleotide sequence: TGTGCCAGTAGTATCGGGGACAGTCACTCTGGAAACACCATATATTTT. This encodes CASSIGDSHSGNTIYF.

This sequence joins TRBV28 and TRBJ1-1, with D tentatively TRBD1 (6 bases). The V gene's germline CDR1 is MDHEN and CDR2 SYDVKM. Trimming shortened V by 7 bases and J by 0 bases, and 12 bases separated the two germline ends. The CDR3 covers 14 residues. CDR3 DNA sequence: TGTGCCAGCACCTTAGCAGGGGTGAACACTGAAGCTTTCTTT. This sequence encodes CASTLAGVNTEAFF. Full variable domain (rest looked up from reference TRBV28 and TRBJ1-1): DVKVTQSSRYLVKRTGEKVFLECVQDMDHENMFWYRQDPGLGLRLIYFSYDVKMKEKGDIPEGYSVSREKKERFSLILESASTNQTSMYLCASTLAGVNTEAFFGQGTRLTVV.

Regarding this clone: One end of the junction fails to match germline, which may point to a read error. The chain uses TRBV4-2 and TRBJ1-5; D is possibly TRBD1 (6 bases). Germline assignment: CDR1 LGHNA and CDR2 YNFKEQ. The CDR3 spans 12 residues. The CDR3 DNA reads TGTGCCAGCAGCCCCGGCACAGGGAGTTTAAATTTT. It codes for CASSPGTGSLNF.

J is TRBJ1-5 and V is TRBV2, with 8 bases lining up with TRBD1. Trimming took 3 bases from V and 1 from J; bases not matched to a gene: 2. The germline V gene encodes CDR1 SNHLY and CDR2 FYNNEI. The CDR3 length is 15 residues. CDR3 sequence reads: CASSDRTGSNQPQHF. The CDR3 DNA follows: TGTGCCAGCAGTGATCGGACAGGGAGCAATCAGCCCCAGCATTTT.

V and J are TRBV5-1 and TRBJ1-2, with D possibly matching TRBD1 (5 bases). Trimming stripped 2 bases from V and 1 base from J, with 6 bases between. The CDR3 has 13 residues. Germline loops: CDR1 SGHRS, CDR2 YFSETQ. This CDR3 is CASSLQVNYGYTF. DNA of the CDR3: TGCGCCAGCAGCTTACAGGTTAACTATGGCTACACCTTC.

The genes are TRBV11-2 and TRBJ1-2; unclear D gene. V lost 0 bases, J lost 0 bases, and 8 bases lay in between. The CDR3 is made up of 15 amino acids. From germline, CDR1 is SGHAT and CDR2 FQNNGV. DNA of the CDR3: TGTGCCAGCAGCTTAGAGGTCGGAGCTAACTATGGCTACACCTTC. Protein sequence: CASSLEVGANYGYTF.

The V call is TRBV30, the J call TRBJ2-5; 8 nucleotides align to TRBD2. The CDR3 contains 14 residues. V was clipped by 6 bases and J by 9 bases; unmatched bases: 15. Germline CDR1 GTSNPN, CDR2 SVGIG (reference sequence). The CDR3 protein is CACLEVAGQEAQYF. The DNA for the CDR3 is TGTGCCTGTCTTGAGGTAGCGGGGCAGGAGGCCCAGTACTTC.

The chain uses TRBV6-6 and TRBJ1-2, with 10 nucleotides matching TRBD1. The CDR3 consists of 15 residues. Trimming cost V 5 bases and J 1 base; bases outside gene matches: 4. Germline CDR1 MNHNY, CDR2 SVGAGI (reference sequence). For the CDR3, the DNA is TGTGCCAGCAGTCCCGGGACAGGGGTTAACTATGGCTACACCTTC. It codes for CASSPGTGVNYGYTF.

The V gene is TRBV6-1, the J gene TRBJ1-6, with 9 bases that match TRBD1. This CDR3 is 13 amino acids long. Germline trimming cut 8 bases from V and 10 bases from J; bases unmatched to any gene: 6. The germline V gene has CDR1 MNHNS and CDR2 SASEGT. CDR3: CASGTGGDSPLHF. The CDR3 DNA sequence: TGTGCCAGCGGTACAGGGGGCGACTCACCCCTCCACTTT.

The V call is TRBV14, the J call TRBJ2-1; D might be TRBD2 (6 bases). Germline CDR1 SGHDN, CDR2 FVKESK. The V end lost 0 bases, the J end lost 8 bases, and 11 bases lay between the germline ends. The CDR3 runs 14 residues. In DNA form, the CDR3 reads TGTGCCAGCAGCCAAGAGGAGGGAGTCGATGAGCAGTTCTTC. This sequence encodes CASSQEEGVDEQFF. Based on the CDR3 plus reference TRBV14 and TRBJ2-1, the full variable domain is EAGVTQFPSHSVIEKGQTVTLRCDPISGHDNLYWYRRVMGKEIKFLLHFVKESKQDESGMPNNRFLAERTGGTYSTLKVQPAELEDSGVYFCASSQEEGVDEQFFGPGTRLTVL.

V is TRBV10-1 and J is TRBJ1-2, with 7 bases lining up with TRBD1. The V gene's germline CDR1 is WNHNN and CDR2 SYGVQD (reference sequence). The CDR3 is made up of 14 amino acids. V lost 7 bases to trimming and J lost 8 bases; unmatched junction nucleotides: 13. The CDR3 nucleotides are TGCGCCAGCAAGGAGCAGGGGGAACCTCGGGGCTACACCTTC. Its translation is CASKEQGEPRGYTF.

This chain uses TRBV18 with TRBJ1-1; TRBD1 matches 7 bases. The CDR3 totals 16 residues. From germline, CDR1 is KGHSH and CDR2 LQKENI. With 2 bases clipped from V and 0 bases from J, the junction kept 6 bases outside the gene matches. CDR3 sequence: CASSPSRGSLNTEAFF. For the CDR3, the DNA is TGTGCCAGCTCACCAAGCAGGGGGTCATTGAACACTGAAGCTTTCTTT.

V gene TRBV6-1 combines with J gene TRBJ1-4; D remains unclear. The germline V gene has CDR1 MNHNS and CDR2 SASEGT. Trimming left V 5 bases short and J 6 bases short, with 7 bases between. The CDR3 is 12 residues long. The CDR3 sequence: CASSRGHEKLFF. The CDR3 DNA reads as TGTGCCAGCAGTAGAGGGCATGAAAAACTGTTTTTT.

This chain connects TRBV30 to TRBJ2-2; 9 bases align to TRBD1. The V gene end was trimmed by 1 base and the J gene end by 4 bases; junction bases not matched to a gene: 7. This CDR3 contains 16 residues. Germline values: CDR1 GTSNPN, CDR2 SVGIG (reference sequence). For the CDR3, the DNA is TGTGCCTGGAGTGCCCCCGGGACAGGGTTCACCGGGGAGCTGTTTTTT. This encodes CAWSAPGTGFTGELFF.

The chain employs TRBV2 and TRBJ2-6; 11 nucleotides match TRBD1. Per the germline V gene, CDR1 is SNHLY and CDR2 is FYNNEI. The CDR3 sequence is 17 residues long. The ends lost 10 bases at V and 8 bases at J; junction bases unmatched: 16. The CDR3 DNA reads as TGTGCCACCCTCCCGGGACAGGGGGTTCTTCCCACCAACGTCCTGACTTTC. Amino acid sequence: CATLPGQGVLPTNVLTF.

This chain connects TRBV7-8 to TRBJ1-1; no clear D gene. Germline V gene sequence: CDR1 SGHVS, CDR2 FQNEAQ. CDR3 length: 16 amino acids. Trimming pared 5 bases from V and 1 base from J, leaving 17 bases between. CDR3: CASSPRGGFENTEAFF. In DNA, the CDR3 is TGTGCCAGCAGCCCCCGTGGAGGGTTCGAGAACACTGAAGCTTTCTTT.

The gene calls are TRBV6-4 and TRBJ1-1; TRBD1 might be the D (6 bases). The CDR3 covers 14 residues. Germline values: CDR1 MRHNA, CDR2 SNTAGT. V was shortened by 0 bases and J by 1 base, with 6 bases between the two germline ends. DNA for the CDR3: TGTGCCAGCAGTGACTCAGGGGGGAACACTGAAGCTTTCTTT. As protein: CASSDSGGNTEAFF.

The chain recombines TRBV11-2 with TRBJ1-1; 7 bases align to TRBD1. The CDR3 runs 15 residues. CDR1 and CDR2 (germline): SGHAT, FQNNGV. Unmatched junction bases numbered 12, after V lost 4 bases and J lost 7 bases. In DNA form, the CDR3 reads TGTGCCAGCAGCTACCTGGGTGGGACAGCCCTTGAAGCTTTCTTT. This encodes CASSYLGGTALEAFF.

The J gene is TRBJ1-1, the V gene TRBV14; tentatively, D is TRBD1 (6 bases). CDR1 and CDR2 (germline): SGHDN, FVKESK. This CDR3 is 12 amino acids long. The ends were cut back, 4 bases at V and 5 bases at J, with 8 bases in the middle. The CDR3 DNA reads as TGTGCCAGCAGCCGAGGGGGAACTGAAGCTTTCTTT. This translates into CASSRGGTEAFF.

CDR3 region: CASSPSVGGTQYF. CDR3 sequence (DNA): TGCGCCAGCAGCCCATCCGTCGGGGGGACCCAGTACTTC. The chain uses TRBV5-1 and TRBJ2-5, with D maybe TRBD2 (6 bases). Trimming took 4 bases from V and 7 from J, leaving 14 bases between them. Per the germline V gene, CDR1 is SGHRS and CDR2 is YFSETQ. This CDR3 contains 13 residues.

The chain has TRBV10-1 and TRBJ1-2; D gene uncertain. Germline CDR1 is WNHNN and CDR2 is SYGVQD (reference sequence). Trimming cost V 4 bases and J 5 bases, with 8 bases left between them. This CDR3 has 12 amino acids. CDR3 coding DNA: TGCGCCAGCAGTGGGAGACTTTATGGCTACACCTTC. Protein product: CASSGRLYGYTF.

The CDR3 nucleotides are TGTGCCAGCAACATACAGGGGGCGGGTGCTAGGGACCAAGAGACCCAGTACTTC. It codes for CASNIQGAGARDQETQYF. The rearrangement uses TRBV5-6 and TRBJ2-5; 9 bases fit TRBD1. Trimming cost V 6 bases and J 0 bases; bases outside gene matches: 15. The CDR3 loop spans 18 amino acids. The germline CDR1 and CDR2 sequences are SGHDT and YYEEEE. Using reference TRBV5-6 and TRBJ2-5 for the parts outside the CDR3, the full variable domain is DAGVTQSPTHLIKTRGQQVTLRCSPKSGHDTVSWYQQALGQGPQFIFQYYEEEERQRGNFPDRFSGHQFPNYSSELNVNALLLGDSALYLCASNIQGAGARDQETQYFGPGTRLLVL.